These 5 T cell receptor beta chains were sequenced from one sample in a study of control samples from healthy donors and cancer patients. Sequenced by immunoSEQ multiplex PCR; TCRdb stores in-frame clones only, minus some. This table has roughly 160,000 clones, about 86% appearing once. The sequenced material came from blood. These receptor sequences come from a woman aged 25-40 years in good health.

This rearrangement joins TRBV5-4 to TRBJ2-5; D unresolved. Germline loops: CDR1 SGHNT, CDR2 YYREEE (reference sequence). V dropped 2 bases and J dropped 5 bases, with 10 bases sitting between them. The CDR3 consists of 13 residues. CDR3 protein: CASSFSRSETQYF. The CDR3 DNA sequence: TGTGCCAGCAGCTTTTCCAGGAGCGAGACCCAGTACTTC.

Only a few counts were recorded for this clone. The chain is built from TRBV27 and TRBJ2-3; perhaps TRBD2 as D (7 bases). The V gene lost 3 bases and the J gene lost 14 bases, with 15 bases spanning the gap. CDR1 is MNHEY and CDR2 is SMNVEV in the germline V gene (reference sequence). CDR3 length: 12 residues. DNA for the CDR3: TGTGCCAGCAGTTTTGGGGGGGCGGCGGTGTATTTT. It translates to CASSFGGAAVYF.

The chain links TRBV6-2 or TRBV6-3 to TRBJ2-3; D is perhaps TRBD1 (6 bases). Germline V gene sequence: CDR1 MNHEY, CDR2 SVGEGT. Trimming pared 5 bases from V and 2 bases from J, leaving 14 bases between. This CDR3 spans 15 amino acids. The CDR3 spells CASSRGQRITDTQYF. The DNA for the CDR3 is TGTGCCAGCAGTAGAGGACAGCGGATCACAGATACGCAGTATTTT.

The chain carries TRBV15 and TRBJ2-5; 9 bases fit TRBD1. Germline-derived CDR1 and CDR2 are LNHNV and YYDKDF (reference sequence). The length of the CDR3 is 15 residues. V was pared by 2 bases and J by 5 bases, with 6 bases of the junction left unmatched. CDR3 loop: CATSRYRTGDETQYF. DNA of the CDR3: TGTGCCACCAGCAGATACAGGACAGGGGATGAGACCCAGTACTTC.

The rearrangement joins TRBV2 to TRBJ2-7, with D possibly matching TRBD1 (5 bases). The V and J ends lost 7 bases and 7 bases respectively, with 14 bases between them. This CDR3 comprises 12 residues. CDR1 and CDR2 (germline): SNHLY, FYNNEI. CDR3 coding DNA: TGTGCCAGCATCGAGACAGAGATAGAGCAGTACTTC. Protein product: CASIETEIEQYF.